A single sample is the source of the 18 T cell receptor beta chains below, sequenced in a study of cytomegalovirus exposure and HLA in healthy donors (dated by TCRdb to 2016 to 2017). Library generation was performed with the immunoSEQ multiplex PCR assay. For the multiplex PCR, a mixture combining 60 forward primers for TCR Vbeta segments and 13 reverse primers for TCR Jbeta segments was used. TCRdb limited this immuneACCESS table to in-frame rearrangements with V and J called. A share of clones is missing; checked studies link under half to unresolved V genes, and the rest is unexplained. Recorded for this sample are about 82,000 clones; 70% to 80% of them occurred a single time. Around 3.4% of the sample is taken by the ten largest. Sequencing was performed on PBMCs. These receptors all come from a man aged 45-65 years in good health and CMV-seronegative.

This chain joins TRBV6-5 and TRBJ2-5; TRBD1 matches at 9 bases. The germline CDR1 and CDR2 sequences are MNHEY and SVGAGI. The junction had 8 bases not matched to a gene; V was cut back by 7 bases and J by 2 bases. There are 15 residues in the CDR3. DNA for the CDR3: TGTGCCAGCACCCCGACAGGGGGACGGCAAGAGACCCAGTACTTC. Amino acid sequence: CASTPTGGRQETQYF.

The J gene is TRBJ1-1, the V gene TRBV7-9, with unresolved D. Germline lookup yields CDR1 SEHNR and CDR2 FQNEAQ (reference sequence). V shed 1 base and J shed 4 bases, with 10 bases lying between them. This CDR3 contains 14 residues. The CDR3 region is CASSLGAAGTEAFF. CDR3 coding DNA: TGTGCCAGCAGCTTAGGGGCCGCTGGCACTGAAGCTTTCTTT.

The rearrangement joins TRBV18 to TRBJ2-1, with TRBD1 identical over 8 bases. CDR3 length: 13 amino acids. Trimming removed 3 bases from V and 8 bases from J; junction bases left unmatched: 3. Germline V CDR1 and CDR2: KGHSH, LQKENI. CDR3 bases: TGTGCCAGCTCACCGGGACAGGAGGATGAGCAGTTCTTC. Translation: CASSPGQEDEQFF. Full variable domain (missing parts from reference TRBV18 and TRBJ2-1): NAGVMQNPRHLVRRRGQEARLRCSPMKGHSHVYWYRQLPEEGLKFMVYLQKENIIDESGMPKERFSAEFPKEGPSILRIQQVVRGDSAAYFCASSPGQEDEQFFGPGTRLTVL.

This clone has just a few counts. The rearrangement links TRBV5-1 to TRBJ1-2; 7 bases match TRBD1. The V gene's germline CDR1 is SGHRS and CDR2 YFSETQ. This CDR3 is 16 amino acids long. With 4 bases clipped from V and 0 bases from J, the junction kept 9 bases outside the gene matches. The CDR3 here is CASSPNTGTANYGYTF. The CDR3 bases are TGCGCCAGCAGCCCGAACACCGGGACAGCTAACTATGGCTACACCTTC.

This clone was seen more than once but under ten times. V and J are TRBV19 and TRBJ1-2, with 9 nucleotides matching TRBD1. V lost 6 bases and J lost 1; bases outside the gene matches: 0. CDR3 length: 13 amino acids. CDR1 and CDR2 (germline): LNHDA, SQIVND (reference sequence). The CDR3 loop reads CASRDRGNYGYTF. The CDR3 DNA reads TGTGCCAGTAGGGACAGGGGTAACTATGGCTACACCTTC.

The V and J genes are TRBV13 and TRBJ1-6; D is unclear. CDR3 length equals 15 residues. CDR1 is PRHDT, CDR2 FYEKMQ, per germline (reference sequence). Trimming took 5 bases from V and 8 from J, leaving 16 bases between them. The CDR3 here is CASSPRPDQDSPLHF. The CDR3 nucleotides read TGTGCCAGCAGCCCGCGACCAGACCAGGATTCACCCCTCCACTTT. Using reference TRBV13 and TRBJ1-6 for the parts outside the CDR3, the full variable domain is AAGVIQSPRHLIKEKRETATLKCYPIPRHDTVYWYQQGPGQDPQFLISFYEKMQSDKGSIPDRFSAQQFSDYHSELNMSSLELGDSALYFCASSPRPDQDSPLHFGNGTRLTVT.

The chain combines TRBV5-6 with TRBJ2-3; TRBD2 matches at 7 bases. Germline V gene sequence: CDR1 SGHDT, CDR2 YYEEEE. This CDR3 is 13 amino acids long. The V segment lost 8 bases and the J segment 2 bases; nucleotides outside the gene matches: 5. DNA for the CDR3: TGTGCCAGTGCTAGCGGAAACACAGATACGCAGTATTTT. Protein: CASASGNTDTQYF.

This clone was detected a few times. This chain joins TRBV7-2 and TRBJ2-1; D not resolved. Germline V gene lookup returns CDR1 SGHTA and CDR2 FQGNSA. The CDR3 covers 13 residues. V was cut by 1 base and J by 4 bases, with 5 bases left in between. CDR3 in DNA: TGTGCCAGCAGCTTAGTGCGATACAATGAGCAGTTCTTC. Amino acids: CASSLVRYNEQFF.

This chain uses TRBV6-5 with TRBJ2-5, with D maybe TRBD1 (6 bases). With 5 bases removed from V and 5 bases from J, the gap between germline ends came to 12 bases. This CDR3 has 13 amino acids. Germline lookup yields CDR1 MNHEY and CDR2 SVGAGI. Here the CDR3 DNA reads TGTGCCAGCAGTCTACAGGGATGGGAGACCCAGTACTTC. Its protein is CASSLQGWETQYF.

This clone has only a few counts. The CDR3 nucleotides are TGTGCCAGCTCACCAAGCGGGGACGAGCAGTACTTC. This encodes CASSPSGDEQYF. This chain connects TRBV18 to TRBJ2-7; the match to TRBD2 covers 7 bases. CDR1 KGHSH and CDR2 LQKENI come from the germline V gene. V lost 2 bases and J lost 5; bases outside the gene matches: 0. The CDR3 runs 12 residues.

The rearrangement links TRBV6-4 to TRBJ1-2, with 7 positions matching TRBD1. Germline CDR1 is MRHNA and CDR2 is SNTAGT. J was trimmed by 14 bases and V by 0 bases; bases with no gene match: 18. This CDR3 is 16 amino acids long. The CDR3 reads CASSDSDRARASLLTF. The DNA for the CDR3 is TGTGCCAGCAGTGACTCCGACAGGGCCCGAGCATCCTTATTGACCTTC.

A few counts support this clone. The rearrangement links TRBV6-5 to TRBJ2-1; maybe TRBD1 (6 bases). V lost 8 bases and J lost 7, with 9 bases in between. This CDR3 is built from 11 residues. The germline V gene encodes CDR1 MNHEY and CDR2 SVGAGI. The CDR3 region has the DNA TGTGCCAGCGGTCAGGGGAATGAGCAGTTCTTC. It codes for CASGQGNEQFF.

V is TRBV6-1 and J is TRBJ2-2; the D gene is possibly TRBD1 (6 bases). Trimming took off 6 bases at V and 0 bases at J, with 11 bases between the two ends. Germline V gene lookup returns CDR1 MNHNS and CDR2 SASEGT. The CDR3 covers 15 residues. CDR3 in amino acids: CASSPQGTNTGELFF. CDR3 coding DNA: TGTGCCAGCAGCCCACAGGGCACGAACACCGGGGAGCTGTTTTTT.

The chain combines TRBV4-1 with TRBJ1-1; TRBD1 is a possible D gene (5 bases). Germline V gene sequence: CDR1 MGHRA, CDR2 YSYEKL. There are 12 residues in the CDR3. V was cut by 8 bases and J by 6 bases, with 13 bases left in between. The CDR3 bases are TGCGCCAGCCAAGGCCCGACAGCTGAAGCTTTCTTT. This codes for CASQGPTAEAFF.

The chain joins TRBV15 to TRBJ2-2; D not resolved. The CDR3 is 13 residues long. Per the germline V gene, CDR1 is LNHNV and CDR2 is YYDKDF (reference sequence). Trimming removed 5 bases at V and 0 bases at J, with 4 bases between. CDR3 loop: CATSPSNTGELFF. The CDR3 DNA reads TGTGCCACCAGCCCCTCGAACACCGGGGAGCTGTTTTTT.

The chain links TRBV28 to TRBJ1-6, with TRBD1 matching 8 bases. Trimming took 1 base from V and 8 from J; bases not matched to a gene: 10. The CDR3 is made up of 17 amino acids. CDR1 is MDHEN, CDR2 SYDVKM, per germline. CDR3 amino acids: CASSLSAGNRGDSPLHF. CDR3 DNA: TGTGCCAGCAGTTTATCCGCGGGCAACAGGGGGGATTCACCCCTCCACTTT.

This chain links TRBV7-9 with TRBJ2-5; 7 bases align to TRBD1. Germline assignment: CDR1 SEHNR and CDR2 FQNEAQ (reference sequence). The CDR3 loop spans 17 amino acids. Trimming cost V 6 bases and J 1 base; bases outside gene matches: 14. In DNA, the CDR3 is TGTGCCAGCAGGCCTCCCGTGGGACAGTGGGTCCAAGAGACCCAGTACTTC. Protein product: CASRPPVGQWVQETQYF.

The rearrangement joins TRBV4-1 to TRBJ1-2, with TRBD1 as a possible D gene (6 bases). The CDR3 loop spans 15 amino acids. Looked up from germline, CDR1 is MGHRA and CDR2 is YSYEKL. Trimming removed 5 bases from V and 0 bases from J, with 13 bases in between. The DNA of the CDR3 is TGCGCCAGCAGCGATTGGACAGTAGCTAACTATGGCTACACCTTC. This gives the protein CASSDWTVANYGYTF.